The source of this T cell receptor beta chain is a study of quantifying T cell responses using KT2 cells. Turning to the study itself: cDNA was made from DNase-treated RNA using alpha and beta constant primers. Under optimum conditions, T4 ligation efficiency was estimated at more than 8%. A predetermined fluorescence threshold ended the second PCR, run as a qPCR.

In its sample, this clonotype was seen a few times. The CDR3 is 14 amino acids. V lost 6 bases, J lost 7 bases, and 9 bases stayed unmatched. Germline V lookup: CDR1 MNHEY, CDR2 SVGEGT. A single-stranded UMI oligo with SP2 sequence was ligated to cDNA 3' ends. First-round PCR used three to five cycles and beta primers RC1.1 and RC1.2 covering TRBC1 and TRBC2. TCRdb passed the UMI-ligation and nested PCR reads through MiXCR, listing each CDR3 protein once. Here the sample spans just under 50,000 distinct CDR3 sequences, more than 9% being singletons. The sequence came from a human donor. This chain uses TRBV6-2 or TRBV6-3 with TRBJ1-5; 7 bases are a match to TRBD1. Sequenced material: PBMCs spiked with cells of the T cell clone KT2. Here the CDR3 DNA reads TGTGCCAGCAGGGACTCGGCAGGGGGGCAGCCCCAGCATTTT. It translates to CASRDSAGGQPQHF.